The sequence of this T cell receptor (beta chain) was determined in a study of T cell repertoires in cytomegalovirus infection. Study background: Both recently identified HLA-C-restricted and well-studied HLA-B-restricted CMV epitopes were used in the study.

The CDR3 extends over 16 amino acids. The germline CDR1 and CDR2 sequences are SGHVS and FQNEAQ. Trimming took off 1 base at V and 3 bases at J, with 13 bases between the two ends. Notes on this clonotype: Its cognate antigen is unknown. This likely comes from a read error, as the CDR3 has no conserved phenylalanine or tryptophan at its end.

TCRdb re-called the reads through MiXCR, storing one row per CDR3 protein. The top ten clones hold around 12% of a sample with 650,000 to 900,000 distinct CDR3 sequences, over 25% of them seen once. This chain uses TRBV7-8 with TRBJ1-5; D is undetermined. This sample comprised cultured CD8+ T cells from PBMCs, obtained from culture after CMV antigen stimulation. This TCR derives from a human donor in good health (CMV status not recorded). Some clones in this sample may be carry-over from other donors' samples. CDR3 sequence reads: CASSLELLAVNQPQHS. CDR3 nucleotides: TGTGCCAGCAGCTTAGAGTTATTGGCAGTCAATCAGCCCCAGCATTCT.